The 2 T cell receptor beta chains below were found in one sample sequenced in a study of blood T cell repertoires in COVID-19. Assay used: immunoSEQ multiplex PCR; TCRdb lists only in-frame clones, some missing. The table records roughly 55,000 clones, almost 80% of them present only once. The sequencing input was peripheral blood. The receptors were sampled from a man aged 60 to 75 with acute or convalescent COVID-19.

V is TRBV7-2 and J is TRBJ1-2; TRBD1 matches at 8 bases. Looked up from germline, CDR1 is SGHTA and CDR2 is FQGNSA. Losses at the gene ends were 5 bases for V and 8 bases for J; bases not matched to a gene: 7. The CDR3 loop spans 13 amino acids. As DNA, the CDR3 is TGTGCCAGCAGCAGGGGGACAGGCGAGGGCTACACCTTC. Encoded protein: CASSRGTGEGYTF.

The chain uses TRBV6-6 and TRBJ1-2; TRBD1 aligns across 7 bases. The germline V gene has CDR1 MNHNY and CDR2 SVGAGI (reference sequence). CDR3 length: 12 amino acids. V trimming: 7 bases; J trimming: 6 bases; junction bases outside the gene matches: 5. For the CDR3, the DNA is TGTGCCAGCACCCTCAGGGGGGATGGCTACACCTTC. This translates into CASTLRGDGYTF.